The source of this T cell receptor beta chain is a study of regulatory T cells in long-lasting Graves disease. In germline, CDR1 is DFQATT, CDR2 SNEGSKA (reference sequence). The CDR3 length is 12 residues. V was shortened by 3 bases and J by 5 bases, with 8 bases between the two germline ends. The time point is: newly diagnosed GD, antithyroid drugs for less than 3 months. RNA isolated from PBMCs was used to make the TCR library. Note on this clonotype: Its antigen is not identified.

Study-wide findings and caveats: Persistent Graves' patients showed less TCR diversity than newly diagnosed ones. There was favoring of TRBV28, TRBJ1-2 and TRBJ2-5 in persistent disease.

Arm-PCR of CDR3 regions and iRepertoire HTBI primers were used to build TCR beta libraries. The authors' processing: In the combined samples, 62 TRBV and under 15 TRBJ segments were identified. TCRdb re-called the multiplex PCR reads with MiXCR, one entry per CDR3 protein. These V and J calls derive from TCRdb rather than the authors' analysis. The data show fewer than 350,000 distinct CDR3 sequences, with 15% to 20% seen just once and more than 30% held by the top ten. The V and J genes are TRBV20-1 and TRBJ2-1, with D perhaps matching TRBD2 (6 bases). The source was peripheral blood mononuclear cells (PBMCs), collected at new diagnosis, from a patient treated with antithyroid drugs. The TCR was taken from a female donor with Graves disease. CDR3 sequence: CSARRRDNEQFF. In DNA form, the CDR3 reads TGCAGTGCTAGGAGGAGGGACAATGAGCAGTTCTTC.